The TCR beta chain under discussion was sequenced for a study of blood T cells in healthy people across ages. Sample-barcoded 5' priming and a J-beta primer mix drove a second PCR of about 6 to 12 cycles. TCRdb reprocessed the 5' RACE reads with MiXCR, giving one entry per CDR3 protein. The table shows over 750,000 distinct CDR3 sequences, with 20% to 25% occurring only once. The same sample was also studied in work on T cells of mothers and their children.

The sequenced material came from blood. The receptor was derived from a boy between 10 and 17 years old in good health.

The CDR3 DNA reads as TGTGCTAGTGGTTTCGGCGGGGGGGAGACCCAGTACTTC. Its protein is CASGFGGGETQYF. The V call is TRBV12-5, the J call TRBJ2-5; 8 positions match TRBD2. The CDR3 is 13 residues long. CDR1 and CDR2 (germline): LGHNT, FRNRAP. The trim removed 3 bases at V and 5 bases at J, leaving 2 bases unmatched.